Listed below are T cell receptor beta chains from one sample, sequenced in a study of response to subunit inactivated influenza vaccine. TCRdb reanalysed the RT-PCR reads using MiXCR and keeps one entry per CDR3 protein. In the table there are 300,000 to 350,000 distinct CDR3 sequences, about 20% of which are singletons. Material: PBMCs from blood, obtained less than 22 months after vaccination. These receptors all stem from a man aged 50 to 69 who received an inactivated influenza vaccine. Each CDR3 is given with its conserved first and last residue. The order of the fields is V gene, CDR3 protein.

TRBV7-9,CASSLSQGGEQYF
TRBV29-1,CSVGERPDTQYF
TRBV20-1,CSARVTGAGAQPQHF
TRBV9,CASSVGLGEATEAFF
TRBV29-1,CSVFGLAGRTGELFF
TRBV9,CASSGWDERDTQYF
TRBV9,CASSVWGETNEKLFF
TRBV12-3/TRBV12-4,CASKASSGNTIYF
TRBV5-1,CASSPSRGGSNTGELFF
TRBV15,CATSAGARTEAFF
TRBV10-3,CAISDPGKIANEKLFF
TRBV11-2,CASSSRLAGGYTDTQYF
TRBV2,CASSDPRGLYNEQFF
TRBV11-2,CASSVGFRTPTEAFF
TRBV29-1,CSVALGGPNTEAFF
TRBV29-1,CSVLRREDEKLFF
TRBV11-2,CASSLVPSYNEQFF
TRBV19,CASQAYNEQFF
TRBV2,CAASMDKNTEAFF
TRBV12-3/TRBV12-4,CASSPGGAMGTQYF
TRBV3-1,CASSQDQGNTEAFF
TRBV11-2,CASSFTWGGGADTQYF
TRBV5-1,CASSLVTDTEAFF
TRBV4-1,CASSQDLGRVVSDTEAFF
TRBV20-1,CSVTSGNTDTQYF
TRBV29-1,CSVSGGTNQPQHF
TRBV7-2,CASSLASAGQGHGNTIYF
TRBV9,CASSTGGPGYTF
TRBV4-3,CASSQDWAGQDYGYTF
TRBV5-1,CASSLGQAYNSPLHF
TRBV15,CATSRTGAQYGYTF
TRBV20-1,CSAPFRDRAYEQYF
TRBV7-6,CASSLWASGSTGELFF
TRBV12-3/TRBV12-4,CASSSAATNEKLFF
TRBV25-1,CASSSGTKAFF
TRBV14,CASSKGPKAFF
TRBV10-3,CAISESDRRLMNTEAFF
TRBV15,CATSRDRAGSNGYTF
TRBV20-1,CSATSGTSGYNEQFF
TRBV6-2/TRBV6-3,CASSLTQNTEAFF
TRBV20-1,CSAKGQLDQPQHF
TRBV6-2/TRBV6-3,CASRQDSSGANVLTF
TRBV28,CASSIGSNQPQHF
TRBV7-3,CASSFGTGDYNEQFF
TRBV7-6,CASRTESKTQYF